This TCR beta chain was sequenced during a study of blood T cell repertoires in COVID-19. In the study overall: Samples of COVID-19 (acute and convalescent) were obtained from the United States, Italy and Spain.

The table came from immunoSEQ multiplex PCR; TCRdb's copy has only in-frame clones and leaves some out. There are tens of thousands of clones in the sample; about 82% occur only once, and about 13% lies in the top ten. The sample holds one count of this clone. The germline CDR1 and CDR2 sequences are MNHEY and SMNVEV (reference sequence). The CDR3 has 14 residues. V lost 4 bases and J lost 5; bases outside the gene matches: 5. Sequenced sample: peripheral blood. This receptor was identified in a human donor in a cohort sampled during active COVID-19. The rearrangement joins TRBV27 to TRBJ2-7; 10 nucleotides align to TRBD1. CDR3 residues: CASSWGTGENEQYF. In DNA, the CDR3 is TGTGCCAGCAGTTGGGGGACAGGGGAAAACGAGCAGTACTTC.